This T cell receptor (beta chain) is from a study of control samples from healthy donors and cancer patients. Sequencing used immunoSEQ multiplex PCR; TCRdb keeps in-frame clones, though not all of them. The sample holds about 60,000 clones, around 96% seen once. This sequence was found in a woman aged 18 to 35 in good health. Sequenced material: blood.

CDR3 sequence: CSVEGIQGAREQYF. The CDR3, as DNA: TGCAGCGTTGAAGGTATACAGGGGGCACGAGAGCAGTACTTC. This sequence joins TRBV29-1 and TRBJ2-7; 9 nucleotides line up with TRBD1. The CDR3 is 14 amino acids. The ends lost 1 base at V and 7 bases at J; junction bases unmatched: 8. Germline CDR1 is SQVTM and CDR2 is ANQGSEA.